This T cell receptor beta chain comes out of a study of blood T cells in healthy people across ages. Study results and limitations: Long-lived donors exceeded aged donors in naive CD4+ cells and diversity.

CDR1 is LNHNV and CDR2 is YYDKDF in the germline V gene (reference sequence). J gave up 4 bases and V 2 bases, and 10 bases lay outside the gene matches. The CDR3 consists of 17 residues. Each donor was a healthy Caucasian individual from Russia, aged roughly 6 to 100. The second PCR ran about 6 to 12 cycles with a sample-barcoded 5' primer and J-beta primers. Carrying 12 random nucleotides, a template-switch adaptor labeled each individual cDNA molecule. Every sample produced at least 2.5 million CDR3-containing paired-end reads. Using its own MiXCR run on the 5' RACE reads, TCRdb lists one record per CDR3 protein. Of under 850,000 distinct CDR3 sequences listed, roughly 35% were seen once; the top ten hold roughly 13%. This clonotype has only a few counts. Its antigen is still unknown.

This receptor was obtained from a young man in good health. Sequenced material: blood. V gene TRBV15 combines with J gene TRBJ2-3; TRBD2 aligns across 9 bases. CDR3 DNA: TGTGCCACCAGCAGAACCCCGGGACTAGCCATGGCAGATACGCAGTATTTT. Its translation is CATSRTPGLAMADTQYF.